These 9 T cell receptor beta chains came from one sample sequenced in a study of molecular identifiers for immune sequencing clone quantification. Via MiXCR, TCRdb re-called the PCR reads, giving one row per CDR3 protein. The sample yields approximately 97,000 distinct CDR3 sequences, 20% to 30% seen once. Sequenced material: naive CD8+ T cells from blood, with Jurkat cell RNA spiked in. Subset described: FACS-sorted CD8+CD4-CCR7+CD45RA+ naive T cells. These receptors all come from a human donor in good health. Some libraries in this study had Jurkat cell RNA spiked in.

This clonotype was detected ten times or more. The rearrangement uses TRBV7-9 and TRBJ2-2, with D uncertain. The length of the CDR3 is 14 residues. Germline values: CDR1 SEHNR, CDR2 FQNEAQ (reference sequence). Trimming left V 2 bases short and J 6 bases short, with 10 bases between. CDR3 in DNA: TGTGCCAGCAGCTTACCCTCAGGAGCCGGGGAGCTGTTTTTT. Translating gives CASSLPSGAGELFF.

A note on this clonotype: This may arise from a read error, as a much more abundant clone is one base away. The V and J genes are TRBV7-2 and TRBJ2-7; D ambiguous. Germline CDR1 reads SGHTA; CDR2 reads FQGNSA. CDR3 length equals 13 residues. Here the CDR3 DNA reads TGTGCCAACAGCTCAACTTTGAGCTACGAGCAGTACTTC. The encoded protein is CANSSTLSYEQYF.

Note on this clonotype: At one end, the junction sequence differs from germline, possibly due to a read error. The gene calls are TRBV27 and TRBJ2-1; D not resolved. This CDR3 is built from 14 residues. Germline CDR1 MNHEY, CDR2 SMNVEV (reference sequence). The CDR3 reads CASSPLGSNNAQFF. CDR3 bases: TGTGCCAGCAGCCCCCTCGGCAGCAACAATGCGCAGTTCTTC.

On this clonotype: A clone one base away is much larger, so this may be a read error. Here the CDR3 DNA reads TGTGCCGGCACCGAGACCCACGAGCAGTACTTC. It translates to CAGTETHEQYF. This chain joins TRBV7-9 and TRBJ2-7; the D is unclear. Trimming cost V 11 bases and J 5 bases, with 13 bases left between them. Germline lookup yields CDR1 SEHNR and CDR2 FQNEAQ (reference sequence). The CDR3 totals 11 residues.

This clonotype has more than one count but fewer than ten. The genes are TRBV4-1 and TRBJ2-7, with D perhaps TRBD1 or TRBD2 (5 bases each). CDR1 MGHRA and CDR2 YSYEKL come from the germline V gene. This CDR3 contains 16 residues. V dropped 4 bases and J dropped 4 bases, with 20 bases sitting between them. The CDR3 nucleotides read TGCGCCAGCAGCCCCGGGACCACAGAAAATTATTACGAGCAGTACTTC. Amino acids: CASSPGTTENYYEQYF.

At least ten counts were recorded for this clonotype. The chain is built from TRBV4-2 and TRBJ2-7; possible D gene TRBD1, 5 bases. The CDR3 consists of 16 residues. V was pared by 0 bases and J by 0 bases, with 12 bases between. CDR1 LGHNA and CDR2 YNFKEQ come from the germline V gene. This CDR3 is CASSQEAEGDSYEQYF. Here the CDR3 DNA reads TGTGCCAGCAGCCAAGAAGCCGAAGGGGACTCCTACGAGCAGTACTTC.

This clonotype has at least ten counts. The chain uses TRBV7-6 and TRBJ1-4, with D maybe TRBD1 (6 bases). CDR1 is SGHVS and CDR2 is FNYEAQ in the germline V gene. Trimming cost V 1 base and J 3 bases, with 24 bases left between them. This CDR3 is 20 amino acids long. The CDR3 DNA sequence: TGTGCCAGCAGCTTAGACCCCGCAACAGGGATCGGTGGTGCTAATGAAAAACTGTTTTTT. Translation gives CASSLDPATGIGGANEKLFF.

For this clonotype: A read error may explain this, as a much larger clone is one base away. The chain has TRBV27 and TRBJ2-3, with a possible D match to TRBD1 (5 bases). TRBJ1-5 explains the end of the DNA better; the J call may be wrong. CDR3 length: 15 residues. Germline V CDR1 and CDR2: MNHEY, SMNVEV (reference sequence). CDR3 residues: CASSIGTSPGDTQHF. CDR3 DNA sequence: TGTGCCAGCAGTATTGGGACTAGCCCGGGAGATACGCAGCATTTT.

This clonotype has ten or more counts. The rearrangement uses TRBV7-9 and TRBJ2-3; D gene uncertain. Germline values: CDR1 SEHNR, CDR2 FQNEAQ (reference sequence). The germline V and J ends were trimmed by 5 bases and 5 bases, with 8 bases remaining between them. The CDR3 is 12 amino acids. The CDR3, as DNA: TGTGCCAGCAGCCCAGGTAGAGATACGCAGTATTTT. This gives the protein CASSPGRDTQYF.